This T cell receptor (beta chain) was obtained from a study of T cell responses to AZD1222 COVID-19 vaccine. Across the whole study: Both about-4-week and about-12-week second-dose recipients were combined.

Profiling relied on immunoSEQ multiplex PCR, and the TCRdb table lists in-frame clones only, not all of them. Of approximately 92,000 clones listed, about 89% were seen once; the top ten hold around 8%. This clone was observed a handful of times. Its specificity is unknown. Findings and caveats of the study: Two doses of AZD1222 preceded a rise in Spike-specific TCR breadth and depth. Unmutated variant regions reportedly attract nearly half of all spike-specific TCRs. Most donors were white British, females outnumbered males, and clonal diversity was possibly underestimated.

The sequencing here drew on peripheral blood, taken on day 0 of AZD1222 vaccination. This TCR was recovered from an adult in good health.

CDR3 in amino acids: CASSFQASNTGELFF. CDR3 sequence (DNA): TGCGCCAGCAGCTTCCAGGCCTCGAACACCGGGGAGCTGTTTTTT. The chain has TRBV5-1 and TRBJ2-2; D is unresolved. With 2 bases removed from V and 0 bases from J, the gap between germline ends came to 8 bases. Germline V CDR1 and CDR2: SGHRS, YFSETQ. The CDR3 runs 15 residues.